A selection of T cell receptor beta chains follows, all from one sample in a study of blood T cell repertoires in COVID-19. Sequencing was performed with immunoSEQ multiplex PCR; in TCRdb, only in-frame clones are kept and a portion is missing. The table has a few hundred thousand clones, 65% to 90% seen once. Sequenced material: peripheral blood. These TCRs come from a human donor in a cohort sampled during active COVID-19. Both conserved end residues are part of each CDR3. D genes are given only for firm matches. Size is stated for part of the rows, as once, few or many counts, or as a class when the clone is expanded.

CDR3 DNA: TGTGCTAGTGGTTTGTCTGAGGACAGGGAAAGGAACTACGAGCAGTACTTC
CDR3 protein: CASGLSEDRERNYEQYF
clone size: .
V gene: TRBV12-5
J gene: TRBJ2-7
D gene: TRBD1

CDR3 DNA: TGTGCTAGTGGTTTGTACGGGACAGCAACTAATGAAAAACTGTTTTTT
CDR3 protein: CASGLYGTATNEKLFF
clone size: .
V gene: TRBV12-5
J gene: TRBJ1-4
D gene: TRBD1

CDR3 DNA: TGTGCCACCAGTGACCCCGGGAGGGACTATGGCTACACCTTC
CDR3 protein: CATSDPGRDYGYTF
clone size: once
V gene: TRBV24-1
J gene: TRBJ1-2
D gene: .

CDR3 DNA: TGTGCCAGTAGTATCCCCGCCAAGGGGGCCTACGAGCAGTACTTC
CDR3 protein: CASSIPAKGAYEQYF
clone size: .
V gene: TRBV19
J gene: TRBJ2-7
D gene: .

CDR3 DNA: TGTGCCTGGAGTGTATTCCAGAACACCGGGGAGCTGTTTTTT
CDR3 protein: CAWSVFQNTGELFF
clone size: once
V gene: TRBV30
J gene: TRBJ2-2
D gene: .

CDR3 DNA: TGTGCCAGCAGTCAGGGACAGGGGAGCGAGACCCAGTACTTC
CDR3 protein: CASSQGQGSETQYF
clone size: once
V gene: TRBV6-5
J gene: TRBJ2-5
D gene: TRBD1

CDR3 DNA: TGCGCCAGCAGCTTGGATGACAGGGGTTGGTATGGCTACACCTTC
CDR3 protein: CASSLDDRGWYGYTF
clone size: .
V gene: TRBV5-1
J gene: TRBJ1-2
D gene: TRBD1

CDR3 DNA: TGTGCCAGCAGCCCCAGCAGGTCGGGAATGTATGGCTACACCTTC
CDR3 protein: CASSPSRSGMYGYTF
clone size: .
V gene: TRBV6-5
J gene: TRBJ1-2
D gene: .

CDR3 DNA: TGTGCCTGGACCACGGACAGGGGGGTCTCCTACGAGCAGTACTTC
CDR3 protein: CAWTTDRGVSYEQYF
clone size: once
V gene: TRBV30
J gene: TRBJ2-7
D gene: TRBD1

CDR3 DNA: TGTGCCAGCAGCTTAATAGGTGCAGGGGACTATGGCTACACCTTC
CDR3 protein: CASSLIGAGDYGYTF
clone size: few
V gene: TRBV11-2
J gene: TRBJ1-2
D gene: .

CDR3 DNA: TGTGCCAGTAGTATTGCGGGGGCTGGCGGCTACACCTTC
CDR3 protein: CASSIAGAGGYTF
clone size: .
V gene: TRBV19
J gene: TRBJ1-2
D gene: .

CDR3 DNA: TGTGCCAGCAGGATAGGGGGGAACACCGGGGAGCTGTTTTTT
CDR3 protein: CASRIGGNTGELFF
clone size: .
V gene: TRBV4-2
J gene: TRBJ2-2
D gene: .

CDR3 DNA: TGTGCCAGCACGAAGGGGACTGAAGCTTTCTTT
CDR3 protein: CASTKGTEAFF
clone size: .
V gene: TRBV6-5
J gene: TRBJ1-1
D gene: .

CDR3 DNA: TGTGCCAGCAGCGCACGACTAGCGGGGCCCACAGATACGCAGTATTTT
CDR3 protein: CASSARLAGPTDTQYF
clone size: .
V gene: TRBV7-3
J gene: TRBJ2-3
D gene: TRBD2

CDR3 DNA: TGCAGCGTTGAAGGGATTTCAGGGGGCTTAAGCACTGAAGCTTTCTTT
CDR3 protein: CSVEGISGGLSTEAFF
clone size: .
V gene: TRBV29-1
J gene: TRBJ1-1
D gene: TRBD1

CDR3 DNA: TGTGCCAGCAGCCCCCGTTGGGACAGGGGGGACTACACCTTC
CDR3 protein: CASSPRWDRGDYTF
clone size: .
V gene: TRBV7-2
J gene: TRBJ1-2
D gene: TRBD1

CDR3 DNA: TGTGCCAGCAGCCTAGACAACAGGGGTCTGGCTGAAGCTTTCTTT
CDR3 protein: CASSLDNRGLAEAFF
clone size: .
V gene: TRBV7-8
J gene: TRBJ1-1
D gene: TRBD1

CDR3 DNA: TGTGCCACCAGTGATTTCCAGGAAAAGGCGAACACCGGGGAGCTGTTTTTT
CDR3 protein: CATSDFQEKANTGELFF
clone size: .
V gene: TRBV24-1
J gene: TRBJ2-2
D gene: .

CDR3 DNA: TGTGCCATCAGCGACAGGGGGGGGCCGGCAGATACGCAGTATTTT
CDR3 protein: CAISDRGGPADTQYF
clone size: once
V gene: TRBV10-3
J gene: TRBJ2-3
D gene: TRBD1

CDR3 DNA: TGTGCCAGCAGCCACGGTCCTTTGGCTGAAGCTTTCTTT
CDR3 protein: CASSHGPLAEAFF
clone size: .
V gene: TRBV5-6
J gene: TRBJ1-1
D gene: .

CDR3 DNA: TGTGCCAGCAGCTCCTGGGACAGTCCCTACGAGCAGTACTTC
CDR3 protein: CASSSWDSPYEQYF
clone size: .
V gene: TRBV5-4
J gene: TRBJ2-7
D gene: TRBD1

CDR3 DNA: TGTGCCAGCAGCGGACTGAGCGGTAATTCACCCCTCCACTTT
CDR3 protein: CASSGLSGNSPLHF
clone size: .
V gene: TRBV2
J gene: TRBJ1-6
D gene: .